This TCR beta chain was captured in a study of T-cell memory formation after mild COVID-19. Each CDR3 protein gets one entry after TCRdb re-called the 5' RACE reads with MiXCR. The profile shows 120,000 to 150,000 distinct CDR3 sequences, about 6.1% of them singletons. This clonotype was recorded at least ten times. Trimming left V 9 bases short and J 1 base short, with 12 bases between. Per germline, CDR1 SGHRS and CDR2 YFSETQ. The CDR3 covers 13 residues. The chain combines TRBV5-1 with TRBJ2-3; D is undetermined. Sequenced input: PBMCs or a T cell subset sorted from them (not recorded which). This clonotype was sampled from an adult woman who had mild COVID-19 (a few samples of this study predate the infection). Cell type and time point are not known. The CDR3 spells CATSSFGTDTQYF. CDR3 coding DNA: TGCGCCACCTCATCCTTTGGCACAGATACGCAGTATTTT.